The 8 T cell receptor beta chains given below trace back to one sample, sequenced in a study of blood T cells in healthy people across ages. Primed by a sample-barcoded 5' primer and a J-beta primer mix, a second PCR proceeded for roughly 7 to 11 cycles. TCRdb used MiXCR to reprocess the 5' RACE reads, holding one entry per CDR3 protein. The sample holds approximately 850,000 distinct CDR3 sequences; roughly 44% are singletons and the top ten take about a fifth. Source material: blood. Every receptor here comes from a man between 60 and 70 years old in good health.

This clonotype appeared many times. The CDR3 loop is CASSRIYNEQFF. CDR3 in DNA: TGTGCCAGCAGCCGGATTTACAATGAGCAGTTCTTC. The chain carries TRBV3-1 and TRBJ2-1; D is undetermined. This CDR3 contains 12 residues. Germline CDR1 is LGHDT and CDR2 is YNNKEL (reference sequence). V lost 4 bases and J lost 4, with 5 bases in between.

The CDR3 bases are TGTGCCAGCAGCTGGGGCAGGGTTAATGAGCAGTTCTTC. Translating it yields CASSWGRVNEQFF. The chain joins TRBV7-2 to TRBJ2-1, with TRBD1 as a possible D gene (5 bases). This CDR3 comprises 13 residues. Per germline, CDR1 SGHTA and CDR2 FQGNSA. V lost 4 bases and J lost 7, with 11 bases in between.

This clonotype was picked up a small number of times. The chain has TRBV11-2 and TRBJ2-1, with D maybe TRBD2 (7 bases). The CDR3 length is 16 residues. The V gene lost 1 base and the J gene lost 3 bases, with 13 bases spanning the gap. From germline, CDR1 is SGHAT and CDR2 FQNNGV. CDR3 loop: CASSLGGRGLYNEQFF. The CDR3 bases are TGTGCCAGCAGCTTAGGAGGGCGGGGGCTCTACAATGAGCAGTTCTTC.

The chain couples TRBV4-1 to TRBJ2-1; TRBD1 or TRBD2 may be the D gene (5 bases each). Trimming stripped 0 bases from V and 7 bases from J, with 13 bases between. The CDR3 totals 15 residues. Germline V gene sequence: CDR1 MGHRA, CDR2 YSYEKL. The CDR3 reads CASSQDGASWNEQFF. The CDR3 nucleotides are TGCGCCAGCAGCCAAGATGGGGCTAGCTGGAATGAGCAGTTCTTC.

The chain has TRBV20-1 and TRBJ2-3; 9 nucleotides match TRBD2. The length of the CDR3 is 14 residues. The germline V gene encodes CDR1 DFQATT and CDR2 SNEGSKA (reference sequence). CDR3 sequence reads: CSGGASGVTDTQYF. The CDR3 nucleotides are TGCAGCGGGGGGGCTAGCGGGGTGACAGATACGCAGTATTTT.

This clonotype turned up a few times. The chain has TRBV4-1 and TRBJ2-7; D is unresolved. Trimming took 8 bases from V and 2 from J, leaving 16 bases between them. CDR3 length: 14 amino acids. Germline V gives CDR1 MGHRA, CDR2 YSYEKL. This chain's CDR3 is CASLATRLAYEQYF. The CDR3 DNA sequence: TGCGCCAGCCTCGCCACGCGGCTTGCCTACGAGCAGTACTTC.

The CDR3 protein is CSARDLAEYNEQFF. CDR3 DNA sequence: TGCAGTGCTAGAGATCTAGCGGAGTACAATGAGCAGTTCTTC. This chain links TRBV20-1 with TRBJ2-1; 7 bases line up with TRBD2. There are 14 residues in the CDR3. V was pared by 0 bases and J by 4 bases, with 3 bases of the junction left unmatched. Germline V gene sequence: CDR1 DFQATT, CDR2 SNEGSKA (reference sequence).

This clonotype was seen at least ten times. The chain links TRBV6-2 or TRBV6-3 to TRBJ2-6; no reliable D call. Trimming pared 5 bases from V and 1 base from J, leaving 3 bases between. Germline loops: CDR1 MNHEY, CDR2 SVGEGT. This CDR3 comprises 13 residues. The CDR3 sequence: CASSRSGANVLTF. The CDR3 DNA follows: TGTGCCAGCAGTAGATCTGGGGCCAACGTCCTGACTTTC.